The T cell receptor beta chain under discussion was sequenced for a study of blood T cell repertoires in COVID-19 (dated by TCRdb to the early 2020s). In terms of the full investigation: Collaborator samples came from the United States, Italy and Spain and covered acute and convalescent phases of COVID-19. The sample metadata nearly always contained a de-identified subject ID, COVID-19 status, age in years and sex. Where available, HLA class I and class II types were taken from metadata supplied by the sample provider and were not determined by assay-based typing. The prospective study material was composed of cDNA or gDNA derived from T cells, B-cell-depleted T cells, or PBMCs. A freely available public database, intended as a resource for researchers studying the immune response to SARS-CoV-2, is where the repertoires were released. The samples were drawn from two sources: the first 160 participants of the ongoing ImmuneRACE study, and 1,254 subjects contributed by 6 global collaborators. Deeply sampled blood TCRbeta repertoires from subjects exposed to, actively infected with, or recovered from COVID-19 were included in the dataset. Summary of the overall study and its limitations: The amount of clinical and demographic metadata varied by source and participant and was provided uncurated.

TCRbeta CDR3 regions were amplified from genomic DNA using the immunoSEQ Assay, a bias-controlled multiplex PCR. As for the original processing: Within the assay, amplification of reference gene primers was used to estimate how many nucleated cells each sample contained. To quantify the absolute abundance of each unique TCRbeta CDR3 rearrangement, sequence reads were collapsed and filtered. For each sample, productive Simpson clonality was calculated as the square root of Simpson's diversity index across productive rearrangements. The immuneACCESS repertoire file appears here via TCRdb, limited to in-frame rearrangements. These files lack a portion of the clones; in checked studies, under half of the deficit traces to unresolved V genes, and the cause of the others is not known. That table gives V, J and clone size, and the DNA gave D and trimming. The sample has some 220,000 clones on record, around 86% of them singletons. Clones ranked in the top ten supply less than 6% of the sample.

From cysteine to phenylalanine, the CDR3 is 15 amino acids long. The read is trimmed to its CDR3 DNA, 45 bases read in frame from base 1. The junction shows trimming of 6 bases on V and 4 bases on J, plus 19 bases between the germline ends. From the germline V gene (reference sequence), CDR1 is LNHDA and CDR2 is SQIVND. At one collaborating source in Seattle, patients were enrolled during active infection and were followed longitudinally through the course of disease. Whole blood was collected in K2EDTA tubes by collaborating institutions according to the institutions' own protocols. Collaborator samples were shipped for TCRbeta analysis as frozen whole blood, isolated PBMCs, or DNA extracted from either sample type. Of note for this clone: This clone's antigen is unknown. No base quality values were provided; no much bigger clone lies one nucleotide off.

This sequence was found in a woman aged 70-85 years with COVID-19, enrolled during active disease. Sequenced input: peripheral blood. The chain joins TRBV19 to TRBJ2-7, with a weak D call of TRBD1 (7 bases match). The CDR3 amino acid sequence is: CASSPGGTGVYEQYF. The bases read TGTGCCAGTAGCCCAGGGGGGACGGGGGTTTACGAGCAGTACTTC. With the portions outside the CDR3 filled from the reference TRBV19 and TRBJ2-7 genes, the complete variable region becomes DGGITQSPKYLFRKEGQNVTLSCEQNLNHDAMYWYRQDPGQGLRLIYYSQIVNDFQKGDIAEGYSVSREKKESFPLTVTSAQKNPTAFYLCASSPGGTGVYEQYFGPGTRLTVT.